Shown below are 28 T cell receptor beta chains from a single sample sequenced in a study of T cells in Graves' hyperthyroidism and ophthalmopathy. What was amplified from RNA transcripts were TCR beta CDR3 regions. When the TCR CDR3 underwent first-round RT-PCR, the HTBI primer set was used. One entry per CDR3 protein results from TCRdb running MiXCR on the multiplex PCR reads. This table holds under 200,000 distinct CDR3 sequences, over 7.5% found once. The sequenced sample was blood. These receptors all stem from a young woman with Graves' hyperthyroidism that later progressed to Graves' ophthalmopathy.

This clonotype was observed at least ten times. The rearrangement links TRBV27 to TRBJ1-4; D is unresolved. In germline, CDR1 is MNHEY, CDR2 SMNVEV (reference sequence). V was clipped by 6 bases and J by 7 bases, with 18 bases between them. The CDR3 has 15 residues. CDR3 loop: CASRGIRDRGEKLFF. The CDR3 DNA reads TGTGCCAGCAGGGGAATTCGAGATAGAGGTGAAAAACTGTTTTTT.

The sample holds a few counts of this clonotype. The V and J genes are TRBV11-2 and TRBJ1-6; 7 positions agree with TRBD1. This CDR3 spans 16 amino acids. Trimming removed 3 bases from V and 10 bases from J; junction bases left unmatched: 12. The germline gives CDR1 SGHAT, CDR2 FQNNGV. CDR3 sequence reads: CASSFPSGQFQSPLHF. The CDR3 coding sequence is TGTGCCAGCAGCTTCCCTTCGGGACAGTTCCAATCACCCCTCCACTTT.

At least ten counts were recorded for this clonotype. The rearrangement uses TRBV18 and TRBJ1-1, with 9 bases that match TRBD1. Germline V lookup: CDR1 KGHSH, CDR2 LQKENI. Losses at the gene ends were 0 bases for V and 3 bases for J; bases not matched to a gene: 14. This CDR3 region has 19 residues. CDR3 protein: CASSPPIPGQGVLDTEAFF. CDR3 DNA: TGTGCCAGCTCACCACCGATACCGGGACAGGGTGTGTTGGACACTGAAGCTTTCTTT.

This clonotype was detected many times. The chain combines TRBV4-1 with TRBJ1-2; 10 nucleotides align to TRBD1. This CDR3 is 13 amino acids long. Germline CDR1 is MGHRA and CDR2 is YSYEKL. After removal of 8 bases from V and 5 bases from J, the junction contained 5 bases not matched to a gene. CDR3 sequence reads: CASSGTGEYGYTF. CDR3 in DNA: TGCGCCAGCTCCGGGACAGGGGAATATGGCTACACCTTC.

Turning to this clonotype: This sequence may be a read error, since a much larger clone differs from it by one base. The chain has TRBV3-1 and TRBJ2-2, with 8 bases that match TRBD2. The J segment lost 6 bases and the V segment lost 4 bases, leaving 1 base of the junction unmatched. The CDR3 sequence is 13 residues long. Germline-derived CDR1 and CDR2 are LGHDT and YNNKEL (reference sequence). The CDR3: CASSPGGPGELFF. The CDR3 DNA reads as TGTGCCAGCAGCCCGGGGGGGCCCGGGGAGCTGTTTTTT.

This clonotype was detected many times. V and J are TRBV11-2 and TRBJ2-2; D is uncertain. Trimming stripped 2 bases from V and 1 base from J, with 5 bases between. Germline V gene data show CDR1 as SGHAT and CDR2 as FQNNGV. This CDR3 region has 14 residues. The CDR3 loop reads CASSLTVNTGELFF. As DNA, the CDR3 is TGTGCCAGCAGCTTAACAGTGAACACCGGGGAGCTGTTTTTT. The full variable domain, in which reference TRBV11-2 and TRBJ2-2 provide the parts outside the CDR3, is EAGVAQSPRYKIIEKRQSVAFWCNPISGHATLYWYQQILGQGPKLLIQFQNNGVVDDSQLPKDRFSAERLKGVDSTLKIQPAKLEDSAVYLCASSLTVNTGELFFGEGSRLTVL.

V usage is TRBV20-1 and J usage is TRBJ2-7, with D hard to call. Germline loops: CDR1 DFQATT, CDR2 SNEGSKA (reference sequence). This CDR3 comprises 12 residues. V dropped 7 bases and J dropped 0 bases, with 10 bases sitting between them. CDR3 DNA: TGCAGTGTGGCGGATAGCTCCTACGAGCAGTACTTC. Protein sequence: CSVADSSYEQYF.

This clonotype was detected many times. V and J are TRBV6-5 and TRBJ1-1; the D is unclear. The CDR3 runs to 16 residues. Germline CDR1 MNHEY, CDR2 SVGAGI. Trimming took 1 base from V and 11 from J, leaving 23 bases between them. The chain's CDR3 is CASSYYLEGRGLRAFF. In nucleotides, the CDR3 is TGTGCCAGCAGTTACTACCTTGAGGGAAGAGGGCTTCGGGCTTTCTTT.

The chain links TRBV6-1 to TRBJ1-5; D remains ambiguous. Germline CDR1 is MNHNS and CDR2 is SASEGT. The CDR3 runs to 14 residues. The V and J ends lost 2 bases and 6 bases respectively, with 11 bases between them. In nucleotides, the CDR3 is TGTGCCAGCAGTGAATCCCTCTCGGCTCAGCCCCAGCATTTT. Amino acids: CASSESLSAQPQHF.

This clonotype was recorded many times. V usage is TRBV13 and J usage is TRBJ1-6; 7 nucleotides match TRBD1. From germline, CDR1 is PRHDT and CDR2 FYEKMQ (reference sequence). V lost 3 bases and J lost 9; bases outside the gene matches: 5. The CDR3 extends over 14 amino acids. Here the CDR3 DNA reads TGTGCCAGCAGCTTTAACAGGGGTGGTTCACCCCTCCACTTT. Translation gives CASSFNRGGSPLHF.

This clonotype showed up just a few times. V is TRBV7-4 and J is TRBJ2-5; 9 bases agree with TRBD2. J gave up 2 bases and V 1 base, and 5 bases lay outside the gene matches. Germline-derived CDR1 and CDR2 are SGHVT and SQSDAQ. This CDR3 spans 16 amino acids. The chain's CDR3 is CASSLGREGLQETQYF. CDR3 nucleotides: TGTGCCAGCAGCTTAGGGCGGGAGGGCCTGCAAGAGACCCAGTACTTC.

This clonotype was counted many times. The chain joins TRBV28 to TRBJ1-2; no reliable D call. The CDR3 length is 14 residues. The germline CDR1 and CDR2 sequences are MDHEN and SYDVKM. V lost 3 bases, J lost 5 bases, and 13 bases lay in between. CDR3 nucleotides: TGTGCCAGCAGTTTGGGGAGCAGTCCTTATGGCTACACCTTC. Amino acid sequence: CASSLGSSPYGYTF.

Ten or more counts support this clonotype. This chain joins TRBV19 and TRBJ1-2; D gene ambiguous. Trimming shortened V by 3 bases and J by 5 bases, and 4 bases separated the two germline ends. Germline V gene sequence: CDR1 LNHDA, CDR2 SQIVND (reference sequence). CDR3 length: 11 residues. The CDR3 is CASSMAYGYTF. The DNA for the CDR3 is TGTGCCAGTAGTATGGCTTATGGCTACACCTTC.

This clonotype was seen many times. V and J are TRBV28 and TRBJ2-2; the match to TRBD1 covers 8 bases. CDR1 is MDHEN, CDR2 SYDVKM, per germline. There are 14 residues in the CDR3. The junction had 9 bases not matched to a gene; V was cut back by 8 bases and J by 7 bases. CDR3 nucleotide sequence: TGTGCCAGCGCTCGGACAGGGTACAACGGGGAGCTGTTTTTT. Its protein product is CASARTGYNGELFF.

This clonotype was seen ten or more times. The J gene is TRBJ1-2, the V gene TRBV14; D is ambiguous. This CDR3 is built from 12 residues. Germline V gene lookup returns CDR1 SGHDN and CDR2 FVKESK. Trimming pared 6 bases from V and 7 bases from J, leaving 12 bases between. For the CDR3, the DNA is TGTGCCAGCAGTATCACACGGGGTGGCTACACCTTC. This translates into CASSITRGGYTF.

In this sample, this clonotype turned up many times. The V call is TRBV2, the J call TRBJ2-7; D possibly corresponds to TRBD1 (7 bases). The germline CDR1 and CDR2 sequences are SNHLY and FYNNEI. V lost 3 bases and J lost 0, with 15 bases in between. This CDR3 comprises 16 residues. In DNA form, the CDR3 reads TGTGCCAGCAGTGAGGAGGGTCGGGACAGCTCCTACGAGCAGTACTTC. Protein sequence: CASSEEGRDSSYEQYF.

V gene TRBV10-1 combines with J gene TRBJ2-7; 7 nucleotides align to TRBD1. This CDR3 comprises 14 residues. Per germline, CDR1 WNHNN and CDR2 SYGVQD (reference sequence). The junction had 4 bases not matched to a gene; V was cut back by 3 bases and J by 2 bases. For the CDR3, the DNA is TGCGCCAGCAGTGAACAGGGGCGGCCCTACGAGCAGTACTTC. Residues: CASSEQGRPYEQYF.

This clonotype was counted at least ten times. This chain links TRBV11-2 with TRBJ2-2, with TRBD1 matching 11 bases. The CDR3 is made up of 15 amino acids. With V trimmed by 5 bases and J by 5 bases, 4 bases remained unmatched. Germline CDR1 is SGHAT and CDR2 is FQNNGV. CDR3 loop: CASSPGQGGTGELFF. The DNA for the CDR3 is TGTGCCAGCAGCCCGGGACAGGGGGGGACCGGGGAGCTGTTTTTT.

This clonotype was counted at least ten times. This chain connects TRBV3-1 to TRBJ1-4, with 7 bases aligning to TRBD1. Germline V gene lookup returns CDR1 LGHDT and CDR2 YNNKEL (reference sequence). The CDR3 length is 15 residues. The J segment lost 6 bases and the V segment lost 1 base, leaving 5 bases of the junction unmatched. Here the CDR3 DNA reads TGTGCCAGCAGCCAAGGACCCGGACAGGATGAAAAACTGTTTTTT. Residues: CASSQGPGQDEKLFF.

The V and J genes are TRBV11-2 and TRBJ1-4, with 11 bases matching TRBD1. V shed 1 base, J shed 8 bases, and the junction held 6 bases outside the gene matches. Germline loops: CDR1 SGHAT, CDR2 FQNNGV. The CDR3 is made up of 16 amino acids. CDR3 region: CASSLAGTGGMEKLFF. In DNA, the CDR3 is TGTGCCAGCAGCTTAGCTGGGACAGGGGGTATGGAAAAACTGTTTTTT.

This clonotype was counted ten times or more. The chain uses TRBV11-1 and TRBJ2-7; D may be TRBD1 (5 bases). Germline loops: CDR1 SGHAT, CDR2 FQDESV (reference sequence). The CDR3 consists of 16 residues. Trimming stripped 3 bases from V and 0 bases from J, with 15 bases between. CDR3 sequence: CASSFLDSLNSYEQYF. The DNA for the CDR3 is TGTGCCAGCAGCTTCCTAGACAGCCTCAACTCCTACGAGCAGTACTTC.

This clonotype was picked up many times. This chain connects TRBV9 to TRBJ1-4, with D uncertain. Germline V CDR1 and CDR2: SGDLS, YYNGEE. Trimming took 3 bases from V and 8 from J, leaving 14 bases between them. CDR3 size: 14 residues. The DNA of the CDR3 is TGTGCCAGCAGCGCTACAAACGGGCACGAAAAACTGTTTTTT. Its translation is CASSATNGHEKLFF.

This clonotype was counted at least ten times. The chain combines TRBV20-1 with TRBJ2-7, with D tentatively TRBD1 or TRBD2 (5 bases each). The germline V gene encodes CDR1 DFQATT and CDR2 SNEGSKA (reference sequence). This CDR3 is 13 amino acids long. With 6 bases removed from V and 3 bases from J, the gap between germline ends came to 15 bases. CDR3 in amino acids: CSARDPAGYEQYF. The DNA for the CDR3 is TGCAGTGCCCGGGACCCCGCAGGCTACGAGCAGTACTTC.

This clonotype was picked up many times. V and J are TRBV28 and TRBJ1-2; TRBD1 matches at 8 bases. V shed 5 bases and J 6 bases; nucleotides not matched to a gene: 8. The CDR3 sequence is 14 residues long. CDR1 and CDR2 from the germline V gene are MDHEN and SYDVKM. CDR3 amino acids: CASSTSPGGHGYTF. The CDR3 bases are TGTGCCAGCAGTACCTCTCCAGGGGGCCATGGCTACACCTTC.

The V and J genes are TRBV6-9 and TRBJ1-4, with D uncertain. The ends were cut back, 4 bases at V and 4 bases at J, with 7 bases in the middle. Germline CDR1 MNHGY, CDR2 SVAAGI. The CDR3 is 13 amino acids. This CDR3 is CASSWGFNEKLFF. The DNA of the CDR3 is TGTGCCAGCAGTTGGGGTTTTAATGAAAAACTGTTTTTT.

Ten or more counts support this clonotype. V gene TRBV11-2 combines with J gene TRBJ2-3; TRBD2 aligns across 10 bases. From germline, CDR1 is SGHAT and CDR2 FQNNGV. CDR3 length equals 21 residues. The ends lost 5 bases at V and 6 bases at J; junction bases unmatched: 26. For the CDR3, the DNA is TGTGCCAGCAGCAGACGTTCTAGCGGGGGTTCACTGTCGGCGTCCTTGGATACGCAGTATTTT. Its translation is CASSRRSSGGSLSASLDTQYF.

This clonotype appeared many times. The V and J genes are TRBV29-1 and TRBJ2-7; D may be TRBD1 or TRBD2 (5 bases each). Germline values: CDR1 SQVTM, CDR2 ANQGSEA. V dropped 5 bases and J dropped 5 bases, with 10 bases sitting between them. The CDR3 is made up of 11 amino acids. Here the CDR3 reads CSVSGTNEQYF. The CDR3 DNA is TGCAGCGTTAGTGGGACCAACGAGCAGTACTTC.

Of note for this clonotype: A much larger clone lies one base from this, so it may be a read error. The chain links TRBV5-1 to TRBJ1-2, with a possible D match to TRBD1 (5 bases). The germline gives CDR1 SGHRS, CDR2 YFSETQ. Trimming cost V 1 base and J 6 bases, with 16 bases left between them. This CDR3 is built from 15 residues. The CDR3 loop is CASSLSLQATHGYTF. As DNA, the CDR3 is TGCGCCAGCAGCTTGAGCCTACAGGCAACCCATGGCTACACCTTC.